The next 26 T cell receptor beta chains were all read from a single sample in a study of blood T cell repertoires in COVID-19. Libraries were prepared by immunoSEQ multiplex PCR; TCRdb keeps only in-frame clonotypes and omits some of them. Here the sample spans some 200,000 clones, 85% being singletons. Sequencing was carried out using peripheral blood. These TCRs come from a woman in her 70s with COVID-19, enrolled during active disease.

The chain carries TRBV7-3 and TRBJ2-1; D is possibly TRBD2 (5 bases). The ends were cut back, 6 bases at V and 5 bases at J, with 11 bases in the middle. Germline CDR1 reads SGHTA; CDR2 reads FQGTGA. The CDR3 is 13 residues long. The CDR3 loop reads CASSRGPDNEQFF. DNA for the CDR3: TGTGCCAGCAGTCGAGGGCCAGACAATGAGCAGTTCTTC.

The chain carries TRBV2 and TRBJ1-1, with D perhaps TRBD1 (6 bases). CDR1 and CDR2 (germline): SNHLY, FYNNEI. CDR3 length equals 15 residues. V lost 5 bases to trimming and J lost 4 bases, with 17 bases between them. The CDR3 DNA reads TGTGCCAGCAGTTACAGACAGGCTGGGAGCACTGAAGCTTTCTTT. The encoded protein is CASSYRQAGSTEAFF.

V is TRBV7-2 and J is TRBJ2-3, with 10 bases matching TRBD2. The CDR3 length is 14 residues. With 8 bases clipped from V and 2 bases from J, the junction kept 4 bases outside the gene matches. The germline CDR1 and CDR2 sequences are SGHTA and FQGNSA. The CDR3 is CASGLAVLTDTQYF. CDR3 sequence (DNA): TGTGCCAGCGGACTAGCGGTTCTCACAGATACGCAGTATTTT.

Only one count was recorded for this clone. The chain is built from TRBV6-4 and TRBJ1-6, with a weak D call TRBD1 (5 bases). V lost 10 bases and J lost 8, with 27 bases in between. The V gene's germline CDR1 is MRHNA and CDR2 SNTAGT. The CDR3 is 17 residues long. The CDR3 sequence is CATAPTVPWGVHSPLHF. DNA of the CDR3: TGTGCCACCGCACCGACAGTTCCATGGGGGGTGCATTCACCCCTCCACTTT.

In nucleotides, the CDR3 is TGTGCCAGCAGCTGGACTAGCGGGAACACCGGGGAGCTGTTTTTT. Its protein product is CASSWTSGNTGELFF. V gene TRBV9 combines with J gene TRBJ2-2, with 10 bases fitting TRBD2. V shed 4 bases and J 1 base; nucleotides not matched to a gene: 1. Germline V gives CDR1 SGDLS, CDR2 YYNGEE. There are 15 residues in the CDR3.

Here the CDR3 reads CASSLAGRDSWQYF. CDR3 DNA sequence: TGTGCCAGCAGCTTAGCTGGCAGGGACTCGTGGCAGTACTTC. The V call is TRBV11-2, the J call TRBJ2-7; D is possibly TRBD2 (6 bases). There are 14 residues in the CDR3. The germline V gene encodes CDR1 SGHAT and CDR2 FQNNGV. V shed 1 base and J shed 9 bases, with 16 bases lying between them.

The V and J genes are TRBV18 and TRBJ1-3, with 9 bases matching TRBD1. V dropped 4 bases and J dropped 2; count of bases not matched to a gene: 9. Germline V CDR1 and CDR2: KGHSH, LQKENI. CDR3 size: 17 residues. CDR3 in amino acids: CASSHLPGQGTGNTIYF. The CDR3 region has the DNA TGTGCCAGCTCACATCTCCCGGGACAGGGAACTGGAAACACCATATATTTT.

J is TRBJ2-7 and V is TRBV12-3 or TRBV12-4, with 8 bases fitting TRBD1. V gave up 6 bases and J gave up 5 bases; unmatched junction bases: 6. The CDR3 extends over 13 amino acids. The CDR3 DNA sequence: TGTGCCAGCAGCCTCACAGGGGGAGACGAGCAGTACTTC. It yields the protein CASSLTGGDEQYF.

The chain is built from TRBV19 and TRBJ1-5, with 10 bases lining up with TRBD1. The CDR3 has 16 amino acids. The germline gives CDR1 LNHDA, CDR2 SQIVND (reference sequence). V gave up 4 bases and J gave up 3 bases; unmatched junction bases: 6. CDR3 protein: CASSRQGASDNQPQHF. CDR3 DNA: TGTGCCAGTAGTAGACAGGGGGCCTCTGACAATCAGCCCCAGCATTTT.

This clone was observed a single time. V gene TRBV29-1 combines with J gene TRBJ1-2, with D tentatively TRBD1 (5 bases). The CDR3 is 12 residues long. Germline loops: CDR1 SQVTM, CDR2 ANQGSEA. Between the trimmed V and J ends, which lost 4 bases and 2 bases, there was a span of 8 bases. CDR3 bases: TGCAGCGTTGGACAGTTAAACTATGGCTACACCTTC. Protein product: CSVGQLNYGYTF.

The chain uses TRBV19 and TRBJ1-2, with D tentatively TRBD1 (6 bases). The germline V gene encodes CDR1 LNHDA and CDR2 SQIVND (reference sequence). This CDR3 comprises 15 residues. V lost 8 bases, J lost 0 bases, and 16 bases lay in between. The DNA for the CDR3 is TGTGCCAGTGGAAATCAGGGGTCGCCTAACTATGGCTACACCTTC. Amino acid sequence: CASGNQGSPNYGYTF.

The chain carries TRBV6-5 and TRBJ2-7; maybe TRBD1 (6 bases). The V end lost 2 bases, the J end lost 0 bases, and 8 bases lay between the germline ends. In germline, CDR1 is MNHEY, CDR2 SVGAGI. The CDR3 totals 14 residues. The CDR3 spells CASSYPGVSYEQYF. The CDR3 bases are TGTGCCAGCAGTTACCCAGGGGTCTCCTACGAGCAGTACTTC.

This clone occurred a few times. The J gene is TRBJ1-6, the V gene TRBV3-1 (or the pseudogene TRBV3-2); D call uncertain. Per germline, CDR1 LGHDT and CDR2 YNNKEL (reference sequence). The CDR3 extends over 19 amino acids. V was trimmed by 4 bases and J by 0 bases, leaving 19 bases between them. CDR3 sequence reads: CASSPQSGWESSYNSPLHF. The CDR3 DNA follows: TGTGCCAGCAGCCCTCAAAGCGGCTGGGAAAGCTCCTATAATTCACCCCTCCACTTT.

The J gene is TRBJ1-1, the V gene TRBV11-3; 7 nucleotides align to TRBD1. CDR3 length: 18 residues. Trimming took 5 bases from V and 3 from J; bases not matched to a gene: 18. Germline lookup yields CDR1 SGHNT and CDR2 YENEEA. CDR3 nucleotides: TGTGCCAGCAGCCTGCTGGGGGTCAGGGGGGCGAGTCACACTGAAGCTTTCTTT. This encodes CASSLLGVRGASHTEAFF.

This clone was counted only a few times. The chain combines TRBV5-6 with TRBJ2-7; D uncertain. CDR1 and CDR2 (germline): SGHDT, YYEEEE. V lost 4 bases, J lost 5 bases, and 7 bases lay in between. The CDR3 is 11 residues long. Written as DNA, the CDR3 is TGTGCCAGCAGCCAATCCCACGAGCAGTACTTC. Amino acid sequence: CASSQSHEQYF.

This rearrangement joins TRBV7-2 to TRBJ2-5, with 12 bases aligning to TRBD2. The CDR3 covers 16 residues. Unmatched junction bases numbered 9, after V lost 5 bases and J lost 5 bases. Germline values: CDR1 SGHTA, CDR2 FQGNSA. The CDR3 is CASSPLLAGGSETQYF. The CDR3 bases are TGTGCCAGCAGCCCCCTCCTAGCGGGAGGGTCTGAGACCCAGTACTTC. The variable domain in full, with the rest retrieved from reference TRBV7-2 and TRBJ2-5, is GAGVSQSPSNKVTEKGKDVELRCDPISGHTALYWYRQSLGQGLEFLIYFQGNSAPDKSGLPSDRFSAERTGGSVSTLTIQRTQQEDSAVYLCASSPLLAGGSETQYFGPGTRLLVL.

The chain links TRBV6-1 to TRBJ1-2; D remains unclear. The CDR3 has 14 amino acids. Per germline, CDR1 MNHNS and CDR2 SASEGT. V was cut by 0 bases and J by 2 bases, with 7 bases left in between. CDR3 sequence reads: CASSEAGNNYGYTF. For the CDR3, the DNA is TGTGCCAGCAGTGAAGCTGGCAACAACTATGGCTACACCTTC.

The chain combines TRBV19 with TRBJ1-6; tentatively, D is TRBD1 (6 bases). Germline CDR1 reads LNHDA; CDR2 reads SQIVND (reference sequence). V was trimmed by 5 bases and J by 5 bases, leaving 10 bases between them. CDR3 length equals 14 residues. In DNA form, the CDR3 reads TGTGCCAGTAGTCTCCCAGGGGATAATTCACCCCTCCACTTT. Protein sequence: CASSLPGDNSPLHF.

The rearrangement links TRBV30 to TRBJ1-5; perhaps TRBD1 as D (6 bases). Germline CDR1 reads GTSNPN; CDR2 reads SVGIG (reference sequence). V lost 4 bases and J lost 5, with 9 bases in between. CDR3 size: 12 residues. DNA for the CDR3: TGTGCCTGGACCAGGGGAGATCAGCCCCAGCATTTT. Its protein product is CAWTRGDQPQHF.

This sequence joins TRBV4-1 and TRBJ2-7, with a weak D call TRBD2 (6 bases). Germline CDR1 MGHRA, CDR2 YSYEKL. The CDR3 extends over 16 amino acids. V was clipped by 4 bases and J by 0 bases, with 16 bases between them. The CDR3 sequence is CASSPGRGSSSYEQYF. Written as DNA, the CDR3 is TGCGCCAGCAGCCCCGGGCGGGGTAGTAGCTCCTACGAGCAGTACTTC.

The chain combines TRBV7-9 with TRBJ1-2; D might be TRBD1 (6 bases). There are 14 residues in the CDR3. CDR1 and CDR2 (germline): SEHNR, FQNEAQ (reference sequence). The V and J ends lost 5 bases and 3 bases respectively, with 13 bases between them. The CDR3 spells CASSQQQGYYGYTF. Here the CDR3 DNA reads TGTGCCAGCAGCCAGCAACAGGGTTACTATGGCTACACCTTC. Full variable domain (remainder filled in from reference TRBV7-9 and TRBJ1-2): DTGVSQNPRHKITKRGQNVTFRCDPISEHNRLYWYRQTLGQGPEFLTYFQNEAQLEKSRLLSDRFSAERPKGSFSTLEIQRTEQGDSAMYLCASSQQQGYYGYTFGSGTRLTVV.

This clone was seen a handful of times. This rearrangement joins TRBV27 to TRBJ1-3; TRBD1 matches 7 bases. Germline V gene data show CDR1 as MNHEY and CDR2 as SMNVEV (reference sequence). The CDR3 totals 14 residues. V was pared by 9 bases and J by 3 bases, with 8 bases of the junction left unmatched. The CDR3 sequence is CASKTGLGGNTIYF. The CDR3 region has the DNA TGTGCCAGTAAGACAGGGTTAGGTGGAAACACCATATATTTT.

This chain links TRBV24-1 with TRBJ2-1, with 11 bases identical to TRBD2. Trimming removed 2 bases from V and 6 bases from J; junction bases left unmatched: 5. Germline CDR1 reads KGHDR; CDR2 reads SFDVKD. This CDR3 contains 16 residues. The CDR3 protein is CATSDWPGTSGNEQFF. CDR3 DNA: TGTGCCACCAGTGATTGGCCCGGGACTAGCGGCAATGAGCAGTTCTTC.

The chain employs TRBV11-3 and TRBJ1-2; D is undetermined. Deletions cut 5 bases from V and 3 bases from J, with 13 bases between. Germline loops: CDR1 SGHNT, CDR2 YENEEA. The CDR3 has 14 residues. The CDR3, as DNA: TGTGCCAGCAGCCCCTTCCGCAGTGACTATGGCTACACCTTC. This sequence encodes CASSPFRSDYGYTF.

The V call is TRBV7-3, the J call TRBJ1-2; D possibly corresponds to TRBD1 (6 bases). V was pared by 5 bases and J by 2 bases, with 9 bases between. Germline-derived CDR1 and CDR2 are SGHTA and FQGTGA. CDR3 length: 13 residues. The CDR3 DNA follows: TGTGCCAGCAGCCCCGACAGGAACTATGGCTACACCTTC. This sequence encodes CASSPDRNYGYTF.

The chain couples TRBV7-2 to TRBJ1-2; weak D call: TRBD1 (5 bases). This CDR3 spans 13 amino acids. Trimming removed 4 bases at V and 3 bases at J, with 9 bases between. Germline V gene lookup returns CDR1 SGHTA and CDR2 FQGNSA. CDR3 residues: CASSSGRDYGYTF. In nucleotides, the CDR3 is TGTGCCAGCAGCTCAGGGAGGGACTATGGCTACACCTTC.